These T cell receptor beta chains were read from a single sample in a study of PD-L1 blockade in urothelial cancer. Method: immunoSEQ multiplex PCR; TCRdb's copy keeps in-frame clones and lacks some. This table has approximately 28,000 clones, approximately 80% appearing once. This specimen was PBMCs, taken around atezolizumab (anti-PD-L1) treatment. These receptors originate from a man in his 70s with urothelial cancer. Each CDR3 is given with its conserved first and last residue. The D gene is left open where the match is weak. Not all rows give a size; the values are once, few, many and, for expanded clones, a class.

size,J,D,V,CDR3,DNA
NA,TRBJ2-2,TRBD2,TRBV7-8,CASSLISGRNTGELFF,TGTGCCAGCAGCTTGATTAGCGGGAGGAACACCGGGGAGCTGTTTTTT
NA,TRBJ1-1,NA,TRBV2,CASIRGARAGDTEAFF,TGTGCCAGCATTCGGGGGGCAAGAGCAGGGGACACTGAAGCTTTCTTT
NA,TRBJ1-6,TRBD1,TRBV5-8,CASSRNRGNNSPLHF,TGTGCCAGCAGCCGAAACAGGGGAAATAATTCACCCCTCCACTTT
NA,TRBJ2-2,TRBD1,TRBV4-1,CASSRENAGRGYTGELFF,TGCGCCAGCAGCCGGGAAAATGCTGGCAGGGGGTACACCGGGGAGCTGTTTTTT
NA,TRBJ1-3,NA,TRBV18,CASRLSSGNTIYF,TGTGCCAGCCGTCTCAGTTCTGGAAACACCATATATTTT
NA,TRBJ2-4,NA,TRBV4-2,CASSQGGGLDLAKNIQYF,TGTGCCAGCAGCCAAGGGGGGGGCCTTGATTTAGCCAAAAACATTCAGTACTTC
NA,TRBJ1-1,NA,TRBV28,CASSDHTGNTEAFF,TGTGCCAGCAGTGACCACACAGGGAACACTGAAGCTTTCTTT
once,TRBJ1-2,NA,TRBV14,CASSQELGGAGGYTF,TGTGCCAGCAGCCAAGAACTGGGGGGTGCCGGTGGCTACACCTTC
NA,TRBJ1-2,TRBD1,TRBV6-6,CASSYTAPGGLYGYTF,TGTGCCAGCAGTTACACCGCCCCAGGGGGCCTCTATGGCTACACCTTC
NA,TRBJ2-7,NA,TRBV7-2,CASSLRDQASEQYF,TGTGCCAGCAGCTTGCGGGACCAAGCCTCGGAGCAGTACTTC
NA,TRBJ1-3,NA,TRBV13,CASSSWSALRGNTIYF,TGTGCCAGCAGCTCGTGGAGTGCCTTGAGGGGAAACACCATATATTTT
NA,TRBJ2-1,TRBD2,TRBV19,CASSALGGTSGRRKDNEQFF,TGTGCCAGTAGTGCCCTTGGGGGGACTAGCGGGAGGAGGAAAGACAATGAGCAGTTCTTC
NA,TRBJ2-3,TRBD2,TRBV15,CATSRDLASGGAGDTQYF,TGTGCCACCAGCAGAGATTTGGCTAGCGGGGGGGCCGGGGATACGCAGTATTTT
NA,TRBJ2-1,NA,TRBV5-1,CASSLATEQFF,TGCGCCAGCAGCTTAGCGACTGAGCAGTTCTTC
NA,TRBJ2-1,NA,TRBV5-1,CASSRLPSYNEQFF,TGCGCCAGCAGCCGACTACCTTCCTACAATGAGCAGTTCTTC
NA,TRBJ1-3,NA,TRBV6-6,CASSQDRGNTIYF,TGTGCCAGCAGTCAAGACAGAGGAAACACCATATATTTT
NA,TRBJ1-4,TRBD1,TRBV15,CATSRDLGQFNEKLFF,TGTGCCACCAGCAGAGATCTGGGACAGTTTAATGAAAAACTGTTTTTT
NA,TRBJ1-6,TRBD1,TRBV5-1,CASRSGTGDSPLHF,TGCGCCAGCAGATCCGGGACAGGGGACTCACCCCTCCACTTT